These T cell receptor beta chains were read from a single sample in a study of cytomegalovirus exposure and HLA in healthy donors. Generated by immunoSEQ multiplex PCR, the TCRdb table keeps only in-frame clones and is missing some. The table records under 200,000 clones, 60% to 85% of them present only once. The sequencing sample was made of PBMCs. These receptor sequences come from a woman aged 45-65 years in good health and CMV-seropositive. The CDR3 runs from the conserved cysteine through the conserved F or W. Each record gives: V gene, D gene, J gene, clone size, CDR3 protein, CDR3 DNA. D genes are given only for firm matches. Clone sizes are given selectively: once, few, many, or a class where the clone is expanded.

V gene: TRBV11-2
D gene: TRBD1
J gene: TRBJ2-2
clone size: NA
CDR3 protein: CASRPPGQRSGELFF
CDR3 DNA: TGTGCCAGCAGGCCGCCGGGACAGCGCTCCGGGGAGCTGTTTTTT

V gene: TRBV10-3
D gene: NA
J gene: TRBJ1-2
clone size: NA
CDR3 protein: CAISGTGAKDNYGYTF
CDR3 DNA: TGTGCCATCAGTGGTACAGGCGCTAAGGATAACTATGGCTACACCTTC

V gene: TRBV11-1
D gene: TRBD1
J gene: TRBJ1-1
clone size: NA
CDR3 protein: CASSIGDRQAFF
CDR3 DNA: TGTGCCAGCAGCATAGGGGACAGGCAAGCTTTCTTT

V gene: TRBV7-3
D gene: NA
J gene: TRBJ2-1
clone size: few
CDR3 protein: CASSSQEGGLNEQFF
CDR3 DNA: TGTGCCAGCAGCTCTCAGGAGGGCGGCTTGAATGAGCAGTTCTTC

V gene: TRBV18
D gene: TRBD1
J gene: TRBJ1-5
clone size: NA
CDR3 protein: CASSSIRQGDQPQHF
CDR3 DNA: TGTGCCAGCTCAAGTATAAGACAGGGTGATCAGCCCCAGCATTTT

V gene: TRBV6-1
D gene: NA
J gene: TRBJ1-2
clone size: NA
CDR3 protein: CASISLGEGYTF
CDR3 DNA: TGTGCCAGCATCAGTCTGGGAGAGGGCTACACCTTC

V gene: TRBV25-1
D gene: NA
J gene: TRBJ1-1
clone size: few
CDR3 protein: CASSAGGLNTEAFF
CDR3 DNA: TGTGCCAGCAGCGCAGGAGGTTTGAACACTGAAGCTTTCTTT

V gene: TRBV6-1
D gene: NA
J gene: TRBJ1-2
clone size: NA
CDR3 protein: CASSGGQTIQSYGYTF
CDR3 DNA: TGTGCCAGCAGTGGAGGGCAGACTATTCAGTCATATGGCTACACCTTC

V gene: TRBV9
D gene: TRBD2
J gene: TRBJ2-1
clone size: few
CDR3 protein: CASSLRGGPYNEQFF
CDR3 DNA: TGTGCCAGCAGCCTTCGGGGGGGCCCCTACAATGAGCAGTTCTTC

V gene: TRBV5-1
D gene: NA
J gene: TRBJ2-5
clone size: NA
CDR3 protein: CASSSGGQWGQETQYF
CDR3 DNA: TGCGCCAGCAGCTCCGGGGGACAGTGGGGCCAAGAGACCCAGTACTTC

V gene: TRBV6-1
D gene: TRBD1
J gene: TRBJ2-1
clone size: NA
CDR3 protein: CASSAAGQGPYNEQFF
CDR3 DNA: TGTGCCAGCAGTGCCGCCGGACAGGGTCCCTACAATGAGCAGTTCTTC

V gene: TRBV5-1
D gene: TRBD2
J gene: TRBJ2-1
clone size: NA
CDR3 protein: CASILSGGGREQFF
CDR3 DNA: TGCGCCAGCATCCTTTCAGGCGGGGGTCGGGAGCAGTTCTTC

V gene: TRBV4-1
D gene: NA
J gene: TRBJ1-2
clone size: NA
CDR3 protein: CASSQERGFNYGYTF
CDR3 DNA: TGCGCCAGCAGCCAAGAACGGGGGTTTAACTATGGCTACACCTTC

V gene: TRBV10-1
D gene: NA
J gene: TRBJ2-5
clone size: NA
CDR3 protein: CASSESGVYQETQYF
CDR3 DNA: TGCGCCAGCAGTGAGTCAGGGGTGTACCAAGAGACCCAGTACTTC

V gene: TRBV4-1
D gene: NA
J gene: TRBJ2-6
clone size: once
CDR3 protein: CASSPARGSGANVLTF
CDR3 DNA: TGCGCCAGCAGCCCCGCCAGGGGCTCTGGGGCCAACGTCCTGACTTTC

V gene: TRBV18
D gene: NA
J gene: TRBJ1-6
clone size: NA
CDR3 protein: CATRRGGSPLHF
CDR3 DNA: TGTGCCACCCGGAGGGGAGGTTCACCCCTCCACTTT

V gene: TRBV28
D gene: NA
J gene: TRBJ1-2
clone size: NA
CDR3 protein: CASSFSRARSTNYGYTF
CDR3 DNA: TGTGCCAGCAGTTTCTCCAGGGCCCGGTCAACTAACTATGGCTACACCTTC

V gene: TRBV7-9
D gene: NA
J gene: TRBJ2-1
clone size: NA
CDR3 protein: CASSLGIYGGDEQFF
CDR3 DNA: TGTGCCAGCAGCTTAGGCATCTACGGGGGAGATGAGCAGTTCTTC

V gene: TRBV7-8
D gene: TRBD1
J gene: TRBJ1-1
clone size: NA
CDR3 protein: CASSLGAGQGAPEAFF
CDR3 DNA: TGTGCCAGCAGCTTAGGGGCCGGACAGGGGGCTCCTGAAGCTTTCTTT

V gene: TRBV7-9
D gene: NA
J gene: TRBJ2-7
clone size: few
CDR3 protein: CASSPNRGASYEQYF
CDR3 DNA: TGTGCCAGCAGTCCAAACCGGGGGGCATCCTACGAGCAGTACTTC

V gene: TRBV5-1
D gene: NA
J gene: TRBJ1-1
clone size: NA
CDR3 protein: CASSLGSEVSTEAFF
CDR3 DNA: TGCGCCAGCAGCTTGGGGTCCGAGGTGAGCACTGAAGCTTTCTTT

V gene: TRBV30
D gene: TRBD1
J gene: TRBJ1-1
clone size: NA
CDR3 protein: CAWNRGRMDTEAFF
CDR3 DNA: TGTGCCTGGAACAGGGGGCGCATGGACACTGAAGCTTTCTTT

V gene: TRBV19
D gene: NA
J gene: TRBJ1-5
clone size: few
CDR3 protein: CASSISRWSNQPQHF
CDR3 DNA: TGTGCCAGTAGTATAAGCCGGTGGAGCAATCAGCCCCAGCATTTT

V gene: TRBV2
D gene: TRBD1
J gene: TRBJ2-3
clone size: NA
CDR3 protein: CASSLTGQGGNTQYF
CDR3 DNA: TGTGCCAGCAGTTTAACGGGACAGGGGGGAAATACGCAGTATTTT

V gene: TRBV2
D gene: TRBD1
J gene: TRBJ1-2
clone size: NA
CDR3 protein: CASRDDTGALYGYTF
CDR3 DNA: TGTGCCAGCAGAGACGATACAGGGGCACTCTATGGCTACACCTTC

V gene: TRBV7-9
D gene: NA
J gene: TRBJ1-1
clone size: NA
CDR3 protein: CASSFGNTEAFF
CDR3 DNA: TGTGCCAGCAGCTTCGGGAACACTGAAGCTTTCTTT

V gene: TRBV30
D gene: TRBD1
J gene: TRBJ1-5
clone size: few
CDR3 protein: CAWGQGKPNQPQHF
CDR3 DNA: TGTGCCTGGGGACAGGGAAAACCCAATCAGCCCCAGCATTTT

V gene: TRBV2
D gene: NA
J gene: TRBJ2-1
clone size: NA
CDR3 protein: CASRVLASSYNEQFF
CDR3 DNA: TGTGCCAGCAGGGTGCTAGCGAGCTCCTACAATGAGCAGTTCTTC

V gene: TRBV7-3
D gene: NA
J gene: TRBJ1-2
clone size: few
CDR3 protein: CASSLSGTGGYTF
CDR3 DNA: TGTGCCAGCAGCTTAAGTGGAACCGGGGGCTACACCTTC

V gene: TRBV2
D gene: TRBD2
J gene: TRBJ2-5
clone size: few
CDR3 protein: CASREGTSMKTQYF
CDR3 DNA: TGTGCCAGCAGGGAGGGGACTAGCATGAAGACCCAGTACTTC

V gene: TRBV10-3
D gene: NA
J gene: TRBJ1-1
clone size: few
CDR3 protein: CAISEGAANLAFF
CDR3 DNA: TGTGCCATCAGTGAGGGGGCAGCTAATCTAGCTTTCTTT

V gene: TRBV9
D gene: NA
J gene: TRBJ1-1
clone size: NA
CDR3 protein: CASSVVLGTEAFF
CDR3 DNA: TGTGCCAGCAGCGTAGTCCTCGGGACTGAAGCTTTCTTT

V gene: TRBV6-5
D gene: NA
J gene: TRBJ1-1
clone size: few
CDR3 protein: CASSYSRGADEAFF
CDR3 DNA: TGTGCCAGCAGTTACTCACGGGGGGCAGATGAAGCTTTCTTT

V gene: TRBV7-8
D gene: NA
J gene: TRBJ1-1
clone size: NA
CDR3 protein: CASSLGGEGRRAFF
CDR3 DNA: TGTGCCAGCAGCCTAGGCGGGGAGGGGCGTCGAGCTTTCTTT

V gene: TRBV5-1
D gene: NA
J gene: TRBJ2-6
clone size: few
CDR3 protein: CASSLAGEGANVLTF
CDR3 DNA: TGCGCCAGCAGCTTGGCCGGGGAGGGGGCCAACGTCCTGACTTTC

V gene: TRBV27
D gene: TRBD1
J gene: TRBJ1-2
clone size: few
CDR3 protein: CAVHRGMNYGYTF
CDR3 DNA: TGTGCCGTACACAGGGGGATGAACTATGGCTACACCTTC

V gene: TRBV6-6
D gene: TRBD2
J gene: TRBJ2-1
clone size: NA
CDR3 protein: CASGLAGGEQFF
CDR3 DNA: TGTGCCAGCGGATTAGCGGGGGGTGAGCAGTTCTTC

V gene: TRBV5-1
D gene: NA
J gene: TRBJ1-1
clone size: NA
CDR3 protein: CASSLFGDTEAFF
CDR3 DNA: TGCGCCAGCAGCTTGTTCGGAGACACTGAAGCTTTCTTT

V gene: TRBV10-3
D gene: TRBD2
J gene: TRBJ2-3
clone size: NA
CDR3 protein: CATGTSGTDTQYF
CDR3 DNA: TGTGCCACCGGGACTAGCGGCACAGATACGCAGTATTTT

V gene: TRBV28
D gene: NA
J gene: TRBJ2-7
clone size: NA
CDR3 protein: CASSLSQGYEQYF
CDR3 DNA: TGTGCCAGCAGTTTGTCACAGGGCTACGAGCAGTACTTC

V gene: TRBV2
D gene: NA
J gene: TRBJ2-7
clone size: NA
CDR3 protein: CASDRLSDEQYF
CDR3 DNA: TGTGCCAGTGACAGGCTGAGCGACGAGCAGTACTTC

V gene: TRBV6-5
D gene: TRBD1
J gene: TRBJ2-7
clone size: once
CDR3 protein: CASSRQGPFYEQYF
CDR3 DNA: TGTGCCAGCAGTCGACAGGGGCCCTTCTACGAGCAGTACTTC

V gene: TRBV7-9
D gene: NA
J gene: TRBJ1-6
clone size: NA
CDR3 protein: CASSRGTISPLHF
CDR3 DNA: TGTGCCAGCAGCCGAGGGACAATATCACCCCTCCACTTT

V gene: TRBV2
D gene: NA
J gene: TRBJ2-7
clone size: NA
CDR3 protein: CASSERQVSSYEQYF
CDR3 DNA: TGTGCCAGCAGTGAAAGACAGGTGAGCTCCTACGAGCAGTACTTC

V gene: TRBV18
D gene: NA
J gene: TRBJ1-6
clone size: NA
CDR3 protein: CASSPRSVGDSPLHF
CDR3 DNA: TGTGCCAGCTCACCGAGAAGTGTAGGGGATTCACCCCTCCACTTT

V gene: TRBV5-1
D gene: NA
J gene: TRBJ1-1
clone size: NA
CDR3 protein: CASSFGGLNTEAFF
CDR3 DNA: TGCGCCAGCAGCTTTGGAGGGTTGAACACTGAAGCTTTCTTT

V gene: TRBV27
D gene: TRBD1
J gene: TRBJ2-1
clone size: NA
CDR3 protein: CASGSRRTGALGEQFF
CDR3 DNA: TGTGCCAGCGGATCGCGGAGGACAGGCGCTTTAGGAGAGCAGTTCTTC

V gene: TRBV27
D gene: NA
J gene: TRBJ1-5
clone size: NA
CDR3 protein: CASSSAGHQNQPQHF
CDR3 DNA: TGTGCCAGCAGTTCAGCAGGACACCAAAATCAGCCCCAGCATTTT

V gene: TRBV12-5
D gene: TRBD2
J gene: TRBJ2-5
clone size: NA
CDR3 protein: CASAPSGAQETQYF
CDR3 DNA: TGTGCTAGTGCCCCTAGCGGGGCGCAAGAGACCCAGTACTTC

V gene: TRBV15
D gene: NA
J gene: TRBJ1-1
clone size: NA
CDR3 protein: CATSGMMNTEAFF
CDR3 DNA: TGTGCCACGTCAGGAATGATGAACACTGAAGCTTTCTTT

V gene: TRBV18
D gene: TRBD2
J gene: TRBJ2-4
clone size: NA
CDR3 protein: CASSPERGIGNIQYF
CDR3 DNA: TGTGCCAGCTCACCAGAGCGGGGGATAGGAAACATTCAGTACTTC

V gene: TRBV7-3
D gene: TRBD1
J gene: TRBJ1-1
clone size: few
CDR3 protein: CASRFMPGQGANAFF
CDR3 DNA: TGTGCCAGCAGGTTCATGCCGGGACAGGGGGCGAACGCTTTCTTT

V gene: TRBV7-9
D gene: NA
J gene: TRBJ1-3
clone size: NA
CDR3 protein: CASSFLGVGNTIYF
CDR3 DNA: TGTGCCAGCAGCTTCTTGGGAGTTGGAAACACCATATATTTT

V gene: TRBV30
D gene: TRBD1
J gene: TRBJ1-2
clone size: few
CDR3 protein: CAWSVDPGQGAFYGYTF
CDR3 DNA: TGTGCCTGGAGTGTCGACCCCGGACAGGGGGCGTTCTATGGCTACACCTTC